This record looks at one T cell receptor (beta chain) sequence and its context. Time point given: patch test 3, about 24 weeks after DPC sensitization. As for treatment: therapeutic diphenylcyclopropenone sensitization with weekly scalp DPC. The drawing of blood occurred before each patch test was applied. Trimming cost V 0 bases and J 0 bases, with 8 bases left between them. From germline, CDR1 is DFQATT and CDR2 SNEGSKA (reference sequence). This CDR3 comprises 14 residues. TCRdb itself ran the RACE reads through MiXCR, one entry per CDR3 protein. Among around 200,000 distinct CDR3 sequences listed, around 25% were seen once. This sample is drawn from a study of human T cells and chemical hapten exposure.

Sample: whole blood, taken in connection with sensitization to the hapten diphenylcyclopropenone (DPC). This TCR derives from a woman in her 40s with alopecia areata. Some clones in this sample may be carry-over from other donors' samples. The chain employs TRBV20-1 and TRBJ1-2; D gene uncertain. The CDR3 DNA reads as TGCAGTGCTAGAGATCCGGCAGCTAACTATGGCTACACCTTC. Its protein is CSARDPAANYGYTF.